This T cell receptor beta chain was recorded in a study of T cell changes during pregnancy in multiple sclerosis. TCRdb's table, derived via immunoSEQ multiplex PCR, lists solely in-frame clones and lacks some. This table holds tens of thousands of clones, around 94% found once. V lost 5 bases and J 7 bases, leaving 21 bases between the germline ends. From germline, CDR1 is MGHDK and CDR2 SYGVNS. CDR3 length: 16 amino acids. Here the sequenced sample was CD4+ T cells from peripheral blood mononuclear cells, taken in the third trimester of pregnancy. The origin of this receptor is a female donor with multiple sclerosis, enrolled in a pregnancy study. The chain links TRBV25-1 to TRBJ2-1, with a possible D match to TRBD2 (6 bases). DNA for the CDR3: TGTGCCAGCAGTCGGAGTCGGGGGATCTTCGGGAATGAGCAGTTCTTC. The encoded protein is CASSRSRGIFGNEQFF. Full variable domain (missing parts from reference TRBV25-1 and TRBJ2-1): EADIYQTPRYLVIGTGKKITLECSQTMGHDKMYWYQQDPGMELHLIHYSYGVNSTEKGDLSSESTVSRIRTEHFPLTLESARPSHTSQYLCASSRSRGIFGNEQFFGPGTRLTVL.